The 21 T cell receptor beta chains below come from one sample, sequenced in a study of regulatory T cells in long-lasting Graves disease. Documented time point: newly diagnosed GD, antithyroid drugs for less than 3 months. The TCR library was made from RNA that had been extracted from PBMCs in TRIzol. For TCR beta, libraries came from iRepertoire HTBI primers and Arm-PCR of CDR3 regions. MiXCR, applied by TCRdb to the multiplex PCR reads, yields one record per CDR3 protein. Counted here are about 430,000 distinct CDR3 sequences, around 16% occurring once; the ten biggest clones make up over 7.5%. The data were also submitted as part of a second study, on T cells in Graves' hyperthyroidism and ophthalmopathy.

The sequences come from peripheral blood mononuclear cells (PBMCs), collected at new diagnosis, from a patient treated with antithyroid drugs. The receptor source for this set is a woman aged 40 to 50 with Graves disease.

This clonotype has just a few counts. The rearrangement uses TRBV20-1 and TRBJ2-7; 13 nucleotides agree with TRBD2. The CDR3 covers 21 residues. Germline CDR1 reads DFQATT; CDR2 reads SNEGSKA (reference sequence). With V trimmed by 2 bases and J by 5 bases, 24 bases remained unmatched. The CDR3 loop is CSARKGGLAGSLNRAVDEQYF. The CDR3 nucleotides are TGCAGTGCTAGAAAGGGGGGACTAGCGGGAAGCCTCAACCGGGCGGTCGACGAGCAGTACTTC.

This clonotype appeared many times. V and J are TRBV29-1 and TRBJ2-5; D is possibly TRBD1 (5 bases). This CDR3 has 13 residues. With 4 bases removed from V and 4 bases from J, the gap between germline ends came to 13 bases. Germline V gives CDR1 SQVTM, CDR2 ANQGSEA. CDR3 in DNA: TGCAGCGTTGCCTTTCTAAGGGGAGAGACCCAGTACTTC. Translation: CSVAFLRGETQYF.

The chain uses TRBV6-2 or TRBV6-3 and TRBJ1-2, with TRBD1 matching 12 bases. Trimming at V came to 5 bases and at J to 4 bases, leaving 8 bases not matched to a gene. Germline CDR1 is MNHEY and CDR2 is SVGEGT. The CDR3 consists of 16 residues. The CDR3 spells CASSDVPGQGAYGYTF. The CDR3 coding sequence is TGTGCCAGCAGTGATGTCCCGGGACAGGGGGCCTATGGCTACACCTTC.

This clonotype came up a few times. This chain links TRBV5-1 with TRBJ2-3; 7 positions agree with TRBD1. The germline V gene has CDR1 SGHRS and CDR2 YFSETQ. V lost 8 bases to trimming and J lost 8 bases; unmatched junction nucleotides: 20. CDR3 size: 16 residues. CDR3 DNA sequence: TGCGCCAGTGGAACAAACCGACAGGGTAGGGAAGGTACGCAGTATTTT. The encoded protein is CASGTNRQGREGTQYF.

This clonotype was found many times. The rearrangement joins TRBV19 to TRBJ2-1, with D tentatively TRBD1 (5 bases). The CDR3 consists of 13 residues. The germline CDR1 and CDR2 sequences are LNHDA and SQIVND (reference sequence). The germline V and J ends were trimmed by 0 bases and 10 bases, with 10 bases remaining between them. The CDR3 DNA sequence: TGTGCCAGTAGTATAGATAGGGGTGGGGAGCAGTTCTTC. The encoded protein is CASSIDRGGEQFF.

In this sample, this clonotype turned up a few times. The V gene is TRBV19, the J gene TRBJ1-1; tentative D call: TRBD1 (5 bases). The V end was cut by 5 bases, the J end by 0 bases, with 13 bases between. This CDR3 is 15 amino acids long. CDR1 and CDR2 (germline): LNHDA, SQIVND (reference sequence). CDR3 loop: CASSLPQGMNTEAFF. CDR3 DNA: TGTGCCAGTAGTCTTCCCCAGGGTATGAACACTGAAGCTTTCTTT. Together with reference TRBV19 and TRBJ1-1, the CDR3 gives the full variable domain: DGGITQSPKYLFRKEGQNVTLSCEQNLNHDAMYWYRQDPGQGLRLIYYSQIVNDFQKGDIAEGYSVSREKKESFPLTVTSAQKNPTAFYLCASSLPQGMNTEAFFGQGTRLTVV.

The rearrangement links TRBV7-8 to TRBJ2-1; D gene ambiguous. This CDR3 has 14 amino acids. Germline CDR1 reads SGHVS; CDR2 reads FQNEAQ. Trimming left V 1 base short and J 7 bases short, with 11 bases between. Written as DNA, the CDR3 is TGTGCCAGCAGCTTAGGGGCCGTGGGGAATGAGCAGTTCTTC. Translated: CASSLGAVGNEQFF.

This clonotype was detected many times. The J gene is TRBJ2-3, the V gene TRBV30; 8 nucleotides agree with TRBD2. There are 11 residues in the CDR3. The junction had 3 bases not matched to a gene; V was cut back by 4 bases and J by 9 bases. Germline V gives CDR1 GTSNPN, CDR2 SVGIG (reference sequence). CDR3 sequence reads: CAWMQRETQYF. For the CDR3, the DNA is TGTGCCTGGATGCAGCGGGAGACGCAGTATTTT.

In this sample, this clonotype turned up many times. The genes are TRBV11-2 and TRBJ2-7; 8 positions agree with TRBD2. The V gene's germline CDR1 is SGHAT and CDR2 FQNNGV. The V segment lost 3 bases and the J segment 3 bases; nucleotides outside the gene matches: 4. The CDR3 sequence is 14 residues long. CDR3 sequence reads: CASSFSGIGYEQYF. CDR3 DNA: TGTGCCAGCAGCTTTAGCGGGATTGGCTACGAGCAGTACTTC.

This clonotype has ten or more counts. The chain uses TRBV2 and TRBJ1-2, with D unresolved. The CDR3 has 15 residues. Per germline, CDR1 SNHLY and CDR2 FYNNEI. The V end lost 0 bases, the J end lost 0 bases, and 8 bases lay between the germline ends. The CDR3 is CASSEASGTNYGYTF. For the CDR3, the DNA is TGTGCCAGCAGTGAAGCGTCTGGGACTAACTATGGCTACACCTTC.

This clonotype was seen more than once but under ten times. This chain uses TRBV19 with TRBJ1-1; D gene uncertain. CDR3 length: 15 amino acids. V lost 0 bases and J 4 bases, leaving 12 bases between the germline ends. The germline V gene has CDR1 LNHDA and CDR2 SQIVND (reference sequence). CDR3 DNA sequence: TGTGCCAGTAGTATAGATCGACTGGAAAGCACTGAAGCTTTCTTT. This gives the protein CASSIDRLESTEAFF.

The rearrangement joins TRBV7-8 to TRBJ2-2; 7 positions agree with TRBD1. With V trimmed by 2 bases and J by 9 bases, 12 bases remained unmatched. The CDR3 is 16 residues long. CDR1 SGHVS and CDR2 FQNEAQ come from the germline V gene. CDR3 bases: TGTGCCAGCAGCTTACCCCTGGGGAACAGGGGCCGGGAGCTGTTTTTT. This gives the protein CASSLPLGNRGRELFF.

The chain carries TRBV7-3 and TRBJ2-3; TRBD2 might be the D (6 bases). This CDR3 contains 15 residues. The germline V gene encodes CDR1 SGHTA and CDR2 FQGTGA. V was trimmed by 2 bases and J by 2 bases, leaving 11 bases between them. The CDR3 region has the DNA TGTGCCAGCAGCTTAGCGGGGATTATCACAGATACGCAGTATTTT. This sequence encodes CASSLAGIITDTQYF. Looking up the rest from reference TRBV7-3 and TRBJ2-3 gives the full variable domain: GAGVSQTPSNKVTEKGKYVELRCDPISGHTALYWYRQSLGQGPEFLIYFQGTGAADDSGLPNDRFFAVRPEGSVSTLKIQRTERGDSAVYLCASSLAGIITDTQYFGPGTRLTVL.

This clonotype was counted only a few times. The chain recombines TRBV20-1 with TRBJ1-4; the D gene is possibly TRBD1 (6 bases). Germline loops: CDR1 DFQATT, CDR2 SNEGSKA (reference sequence). This CDR3 has 14 amino acids. V was shortened by 5 bases and J by 5 bases, with 15 bases between the two germline ends. The CDR3 DNA reads TGCAGTGCTTACGAGGACAGTCCGAATGAAAAACTGTTTTTT. It yields the protein CSAYEDSPNEKLFF.

Turning to this clonotype: This CDR3 is missing its conserved last phenylalanine or tryptophan, likely due to a read error. The chain links TRBV7-7 to TRBJ2-1; D is unresolved. The J call is doubtful: the DNA matches TRBJ2-5 better. Germline V gives CDR1 SSHAT, CDR2 FNYEAQ (reference sequence). CDR3 length: 13 amino acids. The CDR3 region has the DNA TGTGCTAGCAGCTTAGGCACGGAGGAGACCCAGTACCTC. Amino acids: CASSLGTEETQYL.

This clonotype was observed many times. The CDR3 loop reads CASSLAGTRTYEQYF. The CDR3 DNA is TGCGCCAGCAGCTTGGCCGGGACACGAACCTACGAGCAGTACTTC. The genes are TRBV5-1 and TRBJ2-7, with D maybe TRBD1 (6 bases). Germline V gene sequence: CDR1 SGHRS, CDR2 YFSETQ. CDR3 length: 15 residues. V was shortened by 0 bases and J by 2 bases, with 12 bases between the two germline ends.

This clonotype was detected a few times. The V call is TRBV19, the J call TRBJ2-7; TRBD2 matches at 15 bases. From germline, CDR1 is LNHDA and CDR2 SQIVND (reference sequence). The V and J ends lost 6 bases and 2 bases, in that order; junction bases with no gene match: 5. CDR3 length equals 16 residues. CDR3 sequence reads: CASSGLAGGPAYEQYF. The CDR3 DNA reads as TGTGCCAGTAGCGGACTAGCGGGAGGGCCCGCCTACGAGCAGTACTTC.

The table lists this clonotype with many counts. The J gene is TRBJ2-2, the V gene TRBV7-9, with D possibly called TRBD1 or TRBD2 (5 bases each). The CDR3 runs 14 residues. The V end was cut by 2 bases, the J end by 7 bases, with 11 bases between. CDR1 is SEHNR, CDR2 FQNEAQ, per germline (reference sequence). This chain's CDR3 is CASSLKGSLGELFF. The CDR3 nucleotides are TGTGCCAGCAGCTTAAAGGGGAGCCTCGGGGAGCTGTTTTTT.

The rearrangement joins TRBV29-1 to TRBJ1-2, with a weak D call TRBD1 (5 bases). Trimming shortened V by 2 bases and J by 3 bases, and 7 bases separated the two germline ends. Germline V lookup: CDR1 SQVTM, CDR2 ANQGSEA. This CDR3 has 12 amino acids. CDR3 nucleotide sequence: TGCAGCGTTGAATTGACAGACTATGGCTACACCTTC. Amino acid sequence: CSVELTDYGYTF.

This chain connects TRBV11-1 to TRBJ1-2, with no clear D. The V gene lost 5 bases and the J gene lost 0 bases, with 7 bases spanning the gap. In germline, CDR1 is SGHAT, CDR2 FQDESV (reference sequence). This CDR3 is built from 13 residues. The CDR3 DNA reads TGTGCCAGCAGCCAACACCCTAACTATGGCTACACCTTC. Its translation: CASSQHPNYGYTF.

Concerning this clonotype itself: With a far larger clone one base away, a read error is the likely cause. V usage is TRBV11-2 and J usage is TRBJ2-3, with 12 bases lining up with TRBD1. V was pared by 8 bases and J by 5 bases, with 17 bases of the junction left unmatched. The CDR3 runs 18 residues. Per germline, CDR1 SGHAT and CDR2 FQNNGV. CDR3 sequence: CASRSTTSGTGGRDTQYF. In DNA form, the CDR3 reads TGTGCCAGCCGCTCAACGACATCCGGGACAGGGGGCAGAGATACGCAGTATTTT.